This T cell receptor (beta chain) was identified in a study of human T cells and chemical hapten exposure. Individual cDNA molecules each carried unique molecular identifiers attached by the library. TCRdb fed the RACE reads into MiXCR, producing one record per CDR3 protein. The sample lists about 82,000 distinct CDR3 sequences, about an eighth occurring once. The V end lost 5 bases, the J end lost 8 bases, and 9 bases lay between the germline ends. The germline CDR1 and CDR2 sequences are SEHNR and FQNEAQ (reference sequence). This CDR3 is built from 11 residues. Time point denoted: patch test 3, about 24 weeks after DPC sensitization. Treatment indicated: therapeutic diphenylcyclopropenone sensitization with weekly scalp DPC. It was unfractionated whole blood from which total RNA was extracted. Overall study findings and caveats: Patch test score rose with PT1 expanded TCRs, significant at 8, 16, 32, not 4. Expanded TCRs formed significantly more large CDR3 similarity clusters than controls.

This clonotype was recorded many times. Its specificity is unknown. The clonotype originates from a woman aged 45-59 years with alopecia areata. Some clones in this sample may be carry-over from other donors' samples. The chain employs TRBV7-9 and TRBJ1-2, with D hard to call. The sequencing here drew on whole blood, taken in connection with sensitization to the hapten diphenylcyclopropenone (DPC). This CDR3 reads CASSGSVGYTF. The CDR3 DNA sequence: TGTGCCAGCAGCGGCAGCGTCGGCTACACCTTC.